Only a few counts were recorded for the clone carrying this T cell receptor (beta chain). Its antigen is currently unknown. The sample belongs to a study of T-cell memory formation after mild COVID-19. Whole-study context: Clusters were largely donor specific.

Using its own MiXCR run on the 5' RACE reads, TCRdb lists one record per CDR3 protein. The table includes approximately 300,000 distinct CDR3 sequences, around a sixth detected once. Study-wide results and limits: Researchers report contracting CD4+ clones mostly in CM and EM, with CD8+ clones in EMRA. Within pre-infection memory, some responding clones were found, suggesting cross-reactive memory joined.

V lost 5 bases and J lost 2, with 13 bases in between. Germline V gene lookup returns CDR1 MNHEY and CDR2 SVGAGI. This CDR3 is 14 amino acids long. This receptor was obtained from a man aged 18 to 29 who had mild COVID-19 (a few samples of this study predate the infection). Cell type and time point are not known. Material for sequencing was PBMCs or a T cell subset sorted from them (not recorded which). This rearrangement joins TRBV6-5 to TRBJ2-7; D is uncertain. The DNA of the CDR3 is TGTGCCAGCAGTCGTCGACGGTTTACCTACGAGCAGTACTTC. Translating it yields CASSRRRFTYEQYF.